One and the same sample provided the 27 T cell receptor beta chains below, sequenced in a study of blood T cell repertoires in COVID-19. Assay used: immunoSEQ multiplex PCR; TCRdb lists only in-frame clones, some missing. This sample carries under 75,000 clones, more than 70% of them seen once, and the ten largest clones take around 6.6%. Sequencing input: peripheral blood. The receptors come from a human donor in a cohort sampled during active COVID-19.

This clone was seen a handful of times. For the CDR3, the DNA is TGTGCCAGCAGCGTGAGCCCCGCCAACGAGCAGTACTTC. Protein sequence: CASSVSPANEQYF. The gene calls are TRBV9 and TRBJ2-7, with D uncertain. Germline CDR1 and CDR2: SGDLS and YYNGEE. Deletions cut 2 bases from V and 5 bases from J, with 11 bases between. There are 13 residues in the CDR3.

The chain has TRBV29-1 and TRBJ1-5, with 8 bases aligning to TRBD1. The CDR3 is 13 amino acids. Per germline, CDR1 SQVTM and CDR2 ANQGSEA. V lost 7 bases and J lost 0; bases outside the gene matches: 2. CDR3 loop: CSAGQGSNQPQHF. CDR3 nucleotide sequence: TGCAGCGCTGGACAGGGTAGCAATCAGCCCCAGCATTTT.

V and J are TRBV21-1 and TRBJ1-3; the table's D call TRBD1 went unverified against the DNA. TRBV21-1 is recorded as a pseudogene. This CDR3 has 15 amino acids. Here the CDR3 reads CAKEAGEDSGNTIYF. The CDR3, as DNA: TGTGCCAAAGAAGCAGGGGAAGACTCTGGAAACACCATATATTTT.

V gene TRBV27 combines with J gene TRBJ2-7, with 8 bases fitting TRBD1. V was pared by 8 bases and J by 2 bases, with 5 bases of the junction left unmatched. The length of the CDR3 is 13 residues. Germline-derived CDR1 and CDR2 are MNHEY and SMNVEV (reference sequence). The CDR3 DNA reads as TGTGCCAGCGGAAGACAGGGGCCCTACGAGCAGTACTTC. This gives the protein CASGRQGPYEQYF.

V usage is TRBV19 and J usage is TRBJ2-5; D might be TRBD2 (5 bases). The CDR3 covers 17 residues. Trimming shortened V by 0 bases and J by 5 bases, and 19 bases separated the two germline ends. Germline values: CDR1 LNHDA, CDR2 SQIVND (reference sequence). CDR3 in amino acids: CASSIDHPGRVGETQYF. The CDR3, as DNA: TGTGCCAGTAGTATAGATCATCCGGGAAGGGTTGGGGAGACCCAGTACTTC.

The rearrangement uses TRBV29-1 and TRBJ1-4; TRBD1 aligns across 10 bases. CDR1 and CDR2 (germline): SQVTM, ANQGSEA. V gave up 4 bases and J gave up 8 bases; unmatched junction bases: 16. The CDR3 loop spans 17 amino acids. The CDR3 loop is CSVAHSGTGVFWEKLFF. The CDR3 nucleotides are TGCAGCGTTGCCCACTCAGGGACAGGGGTTTTCTGGGAAAAACTGTTTTTT.

The CDR3 reads CASSEWLESEQYF. In DNA form, the CDR3 reads TGTGCCAGCAGTGAATGGTTGGAGAGCGAGCAGTACTTC. The V gene is TRBV6-1, the J gene TRBJ2-7, with D unresolved. Germline V gives CDR1 MNHNS, CDR2 SASEGT. The CDR3 has 13 amino acids. Trimming took off 2 bases at V and 6 bases at J, with 11 bases between the two ends.

The J gene is TRBJ1-1, the V gene TRBV5-1; TRBD1 is a possible D gene (6 bases). Germline CDR1 and CDR2: SGHRS and YFSETQ. V shed 1 base and J shed 4 bases, with 11 bases lying between them. The CDR3 totals 14 residues. The CDR3 DNA sequence: TGCGCCAGCAGCTTGTCAGGGGACGCCACTGAAGCTTTCTTT. Translation: CASSLSGDATEAFF.

The chain carries TRBV18 and TRBJ1-2; tentative D call: TRBD1 (6 bases). CDR3 length: 13 amino acids. The germline gives CDR1 KGHSH, CDR2 LQKENI. V lost 3 bases and J 8 bases, leaving 13 bases between the germline ends. For the CDR3, the DNA is TGTGCCAGCTCACCCGATTACAGGGAGGGCTACACCTTC. Its translation is CASSPDYREGYTF.

There are a few counts of this clone. The V gene is TRBV10-3, the J gene TRBJ1-6; possible D gene TRBD1, 5 bases. The V gene lost 1 base and the J gene lost 5 bases, with 12 bases spanning the gap. CDR1 and CDR2 from the germline V gene are ENHRY and SYGVKD. There are 16 residues in the CDR3. The CDR3 DNA reads as TGTGCCATCAGTGAGTTCTCGCAGGGCGATAATTCACCCCTCCACTTT. It yields the protein CAISEFSQGDNSPLHF.

The V call is TRBV7-8, the J call TRBJ2-5, with TRBD2 as a possible D gene (5 bases). Germline V gene data show CDR1 as SGHVS and CDR2 as FQNEAQ. The CDR3 consists of 16 residues. The V end lost 0 bases, the J end lost 0 bases, and 11 bases lay between the germline ends. CDR3 protein: CASSLALLDYQETQYF. Here the CDR3 DNA reads TGTGCCAGCAGCTTAGCGCTATTGGACTACCAAGAGACCCAGTACTTC.

This clone occurred once. J is TRBJ2-1 and V is TRBV10-3, with TRBD2 matching 12 bases. V shed 6 bases and J 8 bases; nucleotides not matched to a gene: 5. This CDR3 has 14 amino acids. Germline V gene data show CDR1 as ENHRY and CDR2 as SYGVKD. The CDR3 reads CAISRLAGEYEQFF. The CDR3 region has the DNA TGTGCCATCAGCAGACTAGCGGGAGAATATGAGCAGTTCTTC.

This chain uses TRBV6-5 with TRBJ1-3; D is ambiguous. Deletions cut 6 bases from V and 0 bases from J, with 6 bases between. Germline CDR1 is MNHEY and CDR2 is SVGAGI. The CDR3 totals 13 residues. The CDR3 region is CASRVRSGNTIYF. The DNA of the CDR3 is TGTGCCAGCAGGGTGCGCTCTGGAAACACCATATATTTT.

This chain joins TRBV5-6 and TRBJ1-5; D might be TRBD1 (6 bases). The germline V gene has CDR1 SGHDT and CDR2 YYEEEE. The V end lost 2 bases, the J end lost 5 bases, and 20 bases lay between the germline ends. The CDR3 contains 17 residues. CDR3 protein: CASSFRGGGASDQPQHF. DNA for the CDR3: TGTGCCAGCAGCTTTCGGGGAGGGGGGGCGAGTGATCAGCCCCAGCATTTT.

This clone was observed once. The gene calls are TRBV2 and TRBJ1-1; 8 bases agree with TRBD1. CDR1 is SNHLY and CDR2 is FYNNEI in the germline V gene. This CDR3 is built from 14 residues. J lost 1 base, V lost 6 bases, and 4 bases had no gene match. CDR3 in amino acids: CASRMDRANTEAFF. CDR3 nucleotide sequence: TGTGCCAGCAGGATGGACAGGGCGAACACTGAAGCTTTCTTT.

Concerning this clone itself: The conserved closing phenylalanine or tryptophan is absent in this CDR3, likely reflecting a read error. This chain uses TRBV3-1 (or the pseudogene TRBV3-2) with TRBJ1-2; no clear D. The V and J ends lost 1 base and 4 bases respectively, with 10 bases between them. Germline CDR1 is LGHDT and CDR2 is YNNKEL (reference sequence). The CDR3 runs to 14 residues. This chain's CDR3 is CASSQVNSLYGYTL. As DNA, the CDR3 is TGTGCCAGCAGCCAAGTGAACAGCCTCTATGGCTACACCCTC.

This clone has a single count. The V call is TRBV10-3, the J call TRBJ1-5, with a tentative D call TRBD1 (6 bases). V dropped 6 bases and J dropped 2 bases, with 23 bases sitting between them. The CDR3 consists of 18 residues. Germline V lookup: CDR1 ENHRY, CDR2 SYGVKD. CDR3 DNA: TGTGCCATCAGCCGGACGGACAGCGTATCGGTGGGCAATCAGCCCCAGCATTTT. Residues: CAISRTDSVSVGNQPQHF.

This clone occurred a few times. An end of the junction differs from the germline gene, which may be a read error. The rearrangement uses TRBV7-7 and TRBJ2-1, with a possible D match to TRBD2 (6 bases). Germline CDR1 reads SSHAT; CDR2 reads FNYEAQ (reference sequence). The CDR3 has 19 residues. The CDR3 sequence: CASSLLRDLISPSYSEQFF. CDR3 nucleotide sequence: TGTGCTAGCAGCCTGCTACGGGACTTAATAAGCCCTTCCTACAGTGAGCAGTTCTTC.

The chain is built from TRBV4-1 and TRBJ2-1; D perhaps matches TRBD2 (5 bases). The CDR3 extends over 14 amino acids. V lost 5 bases, J lost 7 bases, and 15 bases lay in between. Germline lookup yields CDR1 MGHRA and CDR2 YSYEKL. DNA of the CDR3: TGCGCCAGCAGCTTTTTTCTCCCGGGGAATGAGCAGTTCTTC. Encoded protein: CASSFFLPGNEQFF.

The genes are TRBV6-2 or TRBV6-3 and TRBJ1-6; D remains unclear. The V and J ends lost 4 bases and 6 bases respectively, with 13 bases between them. The CDR3 is 15 residues long. Germline V gene data show CDR1 as MNHEY and CDR2 as SVGEGT. CDR3 in amino acids: CASSSPVIFNSPLHF. CDR3 in DNA: TGTGCCAGCAGTTCCCCGGTTATCTTTAATTCACCCCTCCACTTT.

The rearrangement links TRBV4-1 to TRBJ2-3, with TRBD2 matching over 13 bases. The CDR3 is made up of 17 amino acids. V shed 4 bases and J 2 bases; nucleotides not matched to a gene: 6. Germline V CDR1 and CDR2: MGHRA, YSYEKL. The CDR3 region is CASSLKGLAGFTDTQYF. The CDR3 nucleotides read TGCGCCAGCAGCCTCAAGGGACTAGCGGGGTTCACAGATACGCAGTATTTT.

This sequence joins TRBV7-2 and TRBJ2-2; 9 positions match TRBD1. The germline V gene has CDR1 SGHTA and CDR2 FQGNSA. V lost 3 bases to trimming and J lost 5 bases; unmatched junction nucleotides: 4. This CDR3 is 15 amino acids long. The CDR3 loop is CASSFKTGGTGELFF. The CDR3 nucleotides are TGTGCCAGCAGCTTTAAGACAGGGGGAACCGGGGAGCTGTTTTTT.

This sequence joins TRBV10-3 and TRBJ2-1; TRBD1 might be the D (5 bases). CDR3 length: 13 residues. V lost 3 bases to trimming and J lost 5 bases, with 8 bases between them. Looked up from germline, CDR1 is ENHRY and CDR2 is SYGVKD. CDR3 sequence: CAISDRQNNEQFF. For the CDR3, the DNA is TGTGCCATCAGTGATAGACAGAACAATGAGCAGTTCTTC.

The chain joins TRBV18 to TRBJ2-1, with a weak D call TRBD2 (5 bases). Looked up from germline, CDR1 is KGHSH and CDR2 is LQKENI. The CDR3 runs 15 residues. V shed 0 bases and J shed 6 bases, with 12 bases lying between them. In DNA, the CDR3 is TGTGCCAGCTCACCACCCCGGGGAATGATCAATGAGCAGTTCTTC. It codes for CASSPPRGMINEQFF.

The V gene is TRBV5-1, the J gene TRBJ2-2; 10 bases map to TRBD2. Germline CDR1 and CDR2: SGHRS and YFSETQ. The CDR3 runs to 16 residues. The J segment lost 6 bases and the V segment lost 4 bases, leaving 9 bases of the junction unmatched. The CDR3 spells CASSRAVLAGPGELFF. The CDR3 region has the DNA TGCGCCAGCAGCCGGGCGGTACTAGCGGGGCCCGGGGAGCTGTTTTTT.

V usage is TRBV28 and J usage is TRBJ1-2; the match to TRBD1 covers 8 bases. The CDR3 runs to 13 residues. The germline V gene has CDR1 MDHEN and CDR2 SYDVKM. After removal of 5 bases from V and 4 bases from J, the junction contained 3 bases not matched to a gene. CDR3 sequence reads: CASSEDRVYGYTF. DNA of the CDR3: TGTGCCAGCAGTGAGGACAGGGTCTATGGCTACACCTTC.

This chain links TRBV2 with TRBJ1-4, with 9 nucleotides matching TRBD1. The CDR3 extends over 13 amino acids. V dropped 7 bases and J dropped 4; count of bases not matched to a gene: 1. The germline V gene has CDR1 SNHLY and CDR2 FYNNEI. The DNA of the CDR3 is TGTGCCAGCAAGGGACAGGGTAATGAAAAACTGTTTTTT. Translation gives CASKGQGNEKLFF.